One sample yielded the 32 T cell receptor beta chains listed below, sequenced in a study of cytomegalovirus exposure and HLA in healthy donors. The PCR ran on 60 Vbeta and 13 Jbeta primers. Libraries were prepared by immunoSEQ multiplex PCR; TCRdb keeps only in-frame clonotypes and omits some of them. The table includes under 200,000 clones, about four fifths detected once. The sample comprised PBMCs. The source of these receptors is a male donor in good health and CMV-seropositive.

The genes are TRBV5-1 and TRBJ2-7; 12 bases match TRBD2. CDR3 length: 16 amino acids. With 0 bases clipped from V and 4 bases from J, the junction kept 5 bases outside the gene matches. Germline values: CDR1 SGHRS, CDR2 YFSETQ. CDR3 residues: CASSLVTSGGEYEQYF. For the CDR3, the DNA is TGCGCCAGCAGCTTGGTGACTAGCGGGGGAGAGTACGAGCAGTACTTC.

The gene calls are TRBV11-2 and TRBJ1-3; D remains unclear. Germline CDR1 SGHAT, CDR2 FQNNGV. V was clipped by 0 bases and J by 0 bases, with 6 bases between them. This CDR3 region has 15 residues. CDR3 nucleotide sequence: TGTGCCAGCAGCTTAGAAGGACTCTCTGGAAACACCATATATTTT. This encodes CASSLEGLSGNTIYF.

The V and J genes are TRBV7-3 and TRBJ1-1; D may be TRBD1 (6 bases). V was trimmed by 4 bases and J by 3 bases, leaving 12 bases between them. Per germline, CDR1 SGHTA and CDR2 FQGTGA. CDR3 length: 14 residues. The CDR3: CASSSQGPDTEAFF. CDR3 in DNA: TGTGCCAGCAGCTCACAGGGCCCTGACACTGAAGCTTTCTTT.

This chain links TRBV9 with TRBJ2-2; TRBD2 aligns across 10 bases. The junction had 5 bases not matched to a gene; V was cut back by 3 bases and J by 6 bases. Germline assignment: CDR1 SGDLS and CDR2 YYNGEE. The CDR3 is made up of 15 amino acids. CDR3 region: CASSGASGGSGELFF. For the CDR3, the DNA is TGTGCCAGCAGCGGGGCTAGCGGGGGCTCCGGGGAGCTGTTTTTT.

The chain uses TRBV6-5 and TRBJ1-1; D not certain. Germline loops: CDR1 MNHEY, CDR2 SVGAGI. Trimming left V 8 bases short and J 1 base short, with 11 bases between. This CDR3 is 13 amino acids long. This CDR3 reads CASLRGGNTEAFF. DNA for the CDR3: TGTGCCAGCCTCCGCGGCGGGAACACTGAAGCTTTCTTT.

The chain combines TRBV5-1 with TRBJ2-5, with a possible D match to TRBD1 (5 bases). TRBJ2-7 matches the DNA end more closely, so the J call is doubtful. CDR3 size: 13 residues. Germline V gene lookup returns CDR1 SGHRS and CDR2 YFSETQ. The CDR3 loop reads CASSFQGSYEQYF. The CDR3, as DNA: TGCGCCAGCAGCTTTCAGGGTTCGTACGAGCAGTACTTC.

In its sample, this clone was seen a few times. One end of the junction is discordant with germline, which a read error may explain. The chain employs TRBV6-6 and TRBJ1-1, with a weak D call TRBD1 (5 bases). Germline V gene sequence: CDR1 MNHNY, CDR2 SVGAGI (reference sequence). The CDR3 has 15 residues. CDR3 protein: CAISEGLLMNTEAFF. Here the CDR3 DNA reads TGTGCCATCAGTGAGGGACTCCTTATGAACACTGAAGCTTTCTTT.

The V and J genes are TRBV5-8 and TRBJ2-1, with a tentative D call TRBD2 (5 bases). CDR3 length: 15 residues. Germline CDR1 reads SGHTS; CDR2 reads YDEGEE. V shed 0 bases and J shed 7 bases, with 14 bases lying between them. The CDR3 bases are TGTGCCAGCAGCTTGGCGACTATCCCTCCTAATGAGCAGTTCTTC. This sequence encodes CASSLATIPPNEQFF.

The chain couples TRBV7-2 to TRBJ1-5; tentatively, D is TRBD1 (5 bases). Germline lookup yields CDR1 SGHTA and CDR2 FQGNSA. The CDR3 is made up of 16 amino acids. With 1 base removed from V and 6 bases from J, the gap between germline ends came to 16 bases. CDR3 coding DNA: TGTGCCAGCAGCTTAGATGGGGCGCTTATAACTCAGCCCCAGCATTTT. It translates to CASSLDGALITQPQHF. The full variable domain, its missing parts supplied by reference TRBV7-2 and TRBJ1-5, is GAGVSQSPSNKVTEKGKDVELRCDPISGHTALYWYRQSLGQGLEFLIYFQGNSAPDKSGLPSDRFSAERTGGSVSTLTIQRTQQEDSAVYLCASSLDGALITQPQHFGDGTRLSIL.

V and J are TRBV4-1 and TRBJ1-5; 11 bases match TRBD1. The CDR3 loop spans 15 amino acids. Germline values: CDR1 MGHRA, CDR2 YSYEKL. V shed 4 bases and J 5 bases; nucleotides not matched to a gene: 4. The CDR3 DNA follows: TGCGCCAGCAGCCGAGGACAGGGGGCTTATCAGCCCCAGCATTTT. Translated: CASSRGQGAYQPQHF.

The gene calls are TRBV19 and TRBJ2-1; 10 bases map to TRBD1. Trimming cost V 6 bases and J 8 bases; bases outside gene matches: 7. CDR1 is LNHDA, CDR2 SQIVND, per germline (reference sequence). The CDR3 totals 14 residues. CDR3 sequence reads: CASRVDRGHYEQFF. Here the CDR3 DNA reads TGTGCCAGTAGGGTCGACAGGGGGCACTATGAGCAGTTCTTC.

CDR3 amino acids: CASSLTAGRSGANVLTF. The CDR3 coding sequence is TGTGCCAGCAGTTTAACCGCAGGTCGCTCTGGGGCCAACGTCCTGACTTTC. This sequence joins TRBV28 and TRBJ2-6; no reliable D call. V gave up 2 bases and J gave up 0 bases, with 11 bases separating them. Per germline, CDR1 MDHEN and CDR2 SYDVKM. This CDR3 region has 17 residues.

This chain connects TRBV27 to TRBJ1-2, with 8 nucleotides matching TRBD1. Trimming took 4 bases from V and 8 from J; bases not matched to a gene: 9. There are 14 residues in the CDR3. The V gene's germline CDR1 is MNHEY and CDR2 SMNVEV (reference sequence). Written as DNA, the CDR3 is TGTGCCAGCAGTTCGAAGGGACAGGTGGAGGGCTACACCTTC. Its protein is CASSSKGQVEGYTF.

This clone turned up a few times. The chain carries TRBV5-1 and TRBJ2-5, with 13 bases that match TRBD2. V gave up 3 bases and J gave up 5 bases; unmatched junction bases: 7. The CDR3 extends over 16 amino acids. Per germline, CDR1 SGHRS and CDR2 YFSETQ. The CDR3 sequence: CASSSLAGGPQETQYF. The CDR3 region has the DNA TGCGCCAGCAGCTCACTAGCGGGGGGGCCGCAGGAGACCCAGTACTTC.

CDR3: CASSYSGMSGELFF. DNA of the CDR3: TGTGCCAGCAGTTACTCCGGGATGTCGGGGGAGCTGTTTTTT. The rearrangement links TRBV6-5 to TRBJ2-2; the D gene is possibly TRBD2 (5 bases). The V end was cut by 0 bases, the J end by 8 bases, with 10 bases between. CDR3 size: 14 residues. The germline CDR1 and CDR2 sequences are MNHEY and SVGAGI.

The V gene is TRBV7-9, the J gene TRBJ1-1, with 7 bases lining up with TRBD1. Germline CDR1 and CDR2: SEHNR and FQNEAQ (reference sequence). The CDR3 loop spans 15 amino acids. After removal of 8 bases from V and 1 base from J, the junction contained 10 bases not matched to a gene. The CDR3 coding sequence is TGTGCCAGCGGGGATAAGGGGACAGCGAACACTGAAGCTTTCTTT. This gives the protein CASGDKGTANTEAFF.

The genes are TRBV15 and TRBJ1-1; 7 nucleotides match TRBD1. CDR1 and CDR2 from the germline V gene are LNHNV and YYDKDF (reference sequence). The CDR3 totals 12 residues. Trimming removed 11 bases from V and 3 bases from J; junction bases left unmatched: 6. This chain's CDR3 is CASTGLDTEAFF. CDR3 coding DNA: TGTGCCTCGACAGGGTTGGACACTGAAGCTTTCTTT.

This sequence joins TRBV5-1 and TRBJ2-2; 7 nucleotides agree with TRBD1. Germline V CDR1 and CDR2: SGHRS, YFSETQ. This CDR3 has 21 residues. Trimming at V came to 4 bases and at J to 6 bases, leaving 27 bases not matched to a gene. This CDR3 is CASSLWVAGTARSPFSGELFF. In nucleotides, the CDR3 is TGCGCCAGCAGCCTGTGGGTGGCCGGGACAGCAAGATCACCTTTTTCCGGGGAGCTGTTTTTT.

The V call is TRBV9, the J call TRBJ2-7, with a tentative D call TRBD1 (5 bases). The CDR3 is 16 amino acids. Trimming cost V 4 bases and J 2 bases, with 19 bases left between them. Germline V gene sequence: CDR1 SGDLS, CDR2 YYNGEE. The chain's CDR3 is CASSPPGATRPYEQYF. The CDR3 nucleotides are TGTGCCAGCAGCCCCCCTGGGGCTACCCGACCCTACGAGCAGTACTTC.

The chain joins TRBV15 to TRBJ2-1; 8 bases agree with TRBD2. The ends lost 6 bases at V and 0 bases at J; junction bases unmatched: 4. The CDR3 has 15 amino acids. CDR1 is LNHNV and CDR2 is YYDKDF in the germline V gene (reference sequence). DNA of the CDR3: TGTGCCACCAGGGCGGGAGGACCCTCCTACAATGAGCAGTTCTTC. Its protein is CATRAGGPSYNEQFF.

The chain joins TRBV6-5 to TRBJ1-2, with 12 bases identical to TRBD1. The CDR3 has 15 residues. Trimming removed 5 bases from V and 7 bases from J; junction bases left unmatched: 8. Germline V gene lookup returns CDR1 MNHEY and CDR2 SVGAGI. The CDR3 sequence: CASSTPGQGASGYTF. In DNA, the CDR3 is TGTGCCAGCAGTACTCCGGGACAGGGGGCGTCTGGCTACACCTTC.

This clone was observed a few times. The chain couples TRBV6-5 to TRBJ2-1, with 11 bases aligning to TRBD2. The CDR3 length is 13 residues. V was clipped by 6 bases and J by 10 bases; unmatched bases: 5. CDR1 and CDR2 (germline): MNHEY, SVGAGI. CDR3 nucleotide sequence: TGTGCCAGCAGGTCTAGCGGGAGGAAGGAGCAGTTCTTC. Protein: CASRSSGRKEQFF.

This clone was recorded once. V gene TRBV28 combines with J gene TRBJ2-7, with 11 bases matching TRBD2. The CDR3 covers 15 residues. Trimming removed 4 bases from V and 3 bases from J; junction bases left unmatched: 5. Germline CDR1 is MDHEN and CDR2 is SYDVKM. For the CDR3, the DNA is TGTGCCAGCAGTTATACCGGGACTAGCGGCTACGAGCAGTACTTC. The encoded protein is CASSYTGTSGYEQYF.

This clone was seen more than once but under ten times. The rearrangement joins TRBV29-1 to TRBJ1-1, with 7 bases lining up with TRBD1. After removal of 6 bases from V and 7 bases from J, the junction contained 11 bases not matched to a gene. Per germline, CDR1 SQVTM and CDR2 ANQGSEA. This CDR3 has 13 residues. The CDR3 reads CSVEPRTGIEAFF. As DNA, the CDR3 is TGCAGCGTGGAACCGCGGACAGGTATTGAAGCTTTCTTT.

V and J are TRBV27 and TRBJ1-2, with 9 bases lining up with TRBD1. In germline, CDR1 is MNHEY, CDR2 SMNVEV (reference sequence). V lost 7 bases and J lost 5; bases outside the gene matches: 11. This CDR3 comprises 15 residues. CDR3 nucleotide sequence: TGTGCCAGCACCCCCCGGACAGGGGTGTATTATGGCTACACCTTC. Translation: CASTPRTGVYYGYTF.

The chain is built from TRBV7-9 and TRBJ1-5; 7 nucleotides match TRBD1. Germline lookup yields CDR1 SEHNR and CDR2 FQNEAQ (reference sequence). This CDR3 comprises 16 residues. J lost 0 bases, V lost 5 bases, and 7 bases had no gene match. CDR3 loop: CASSRGGWNSNQPQHF. The CDR3 nucleotides are TGTGCCAGCAGCCGAGGGGGCTGGAATAGCAATCAGCCCCAGCATTTT.

CDR3 DNA: TGTGCCATCAGTTCTAGCGGGGGGACCACAGATACGCAGTATTTT. Protein product: CAISSSGGTTDTQYF. V usage is TRBV10-3 and J usage is TRBJ2-3; TRBD2 aligns across 11 bases. Germline CDR1 and CDR2: ENHRY and SYGVKD. The CDR3 consists of 15 residues. V shed 5 bases, J shed 2 bases, and the junction held 3 bases outside the gene matches.

This clone has just a few counts. The rearrangement joins TRBV27 to TRBJ2-7; 10 bases agree with TRBD2. The CDR3 has 18 residues. Germline-derived CDR1 and CDR2 are MNHEY and SMNVEV (reference sequence). The V and J ends lost 6 bases and 5 bases, in that order; junction bases with no gene match: 19. CDR3 amino acids: CASSPHSGSGRKWDEQYF. The CDR3 nucleotides read TGTGCCAGCAGCCCCCATTCCGGTAGCGGGAGGAAATGGGACGAGCAGTACTTC.

The V and J genes are TRBV5-4 and TRBJ1-6; no firm D call. The V gene's germline CDR1 is SGHNT and CDR2 YYREEE (reference sequence). The CDR3 runs to 15 residues. Trimming cost V 4 bases and J 7 bases, with 15 bases left between them. The CDR3 here is CASSDTRQVNSPLHF. CDR3 sequence (DNA): TGTGCCAGCAGCGACACACGACAAGTAAATTCACCCCTCCACTTT.

The gene calls are TRBV5-1 and TRBJ2-1, with 16 bases aligning to TRBD2. The CDR3 runs to 15 residues. V shed 4 bases and J 9 bases; nucleotides not matched to a gene: 4. Germline V CDR1 and CDR2: SGHRS, YFSETQ. Here the CDR3 reads CASSQGLAGGSEQFF. The CDR3, as DNA: TGCGCCAGCAGCCAGGGACTAGCGGGAGGGAGTGAGCAGTTCTTC.

The V and J genes are TRBV7-8 and TRBJ2-5; tentatively, D is TRBD2 (5 bases). The V end was cut by 5 bases, the J end by 11 bases, with 15 bases between. This CDR3 is 12 amino acids long. Germline V CDR1 and CDR2: SGHVS, FQNEAQ. Here the CDR3 DNA reads TGTGCCAGCAGCGCGGGTTCGAGGGAGCAGTACTTC. Translation gives CASSAGSREQYF.

The chain is built from TRBV5-6 and TRBJ1-5; D perhaps matches TRBD1 (5 bases). V was pared by 0 bases and J by 2 bases, with 9 bases between. CDR3 length: 15 residues. Germline CDR1 is SGHDT and CDR2 is YYEEEE. DNA for the CDR3: TGTGCCAGCAGCTTGGCAGGGATGGGCAATCAGCCCCAGCATTTT. It encodes CASSLAGMGNQPQHF.